Following are 11 T cell receptor beta chains from one sample sequenced in a study of human T cells and chemical hapten exposure. TCRdb reprocessed the RACE reads via MiXCR and lists one record per CDR3 protein. Here the sample spans about 380,000 distinct CDR3 sequences, 5.1% being singletons. The sample's time point: pre-sensitization, week 0. Sample treatment: therapeutic diphenylcyclopropenone sensitization with weekly scalp DPC. The source was whole blood, collected in connection with sensitization to the hapten diphenylcyclopropenone (DPC). The receptors were sampled from a woman aged 50 to 60 with alopecia areata. Some clones in this sample may be carry-over from other donors' samples.

This clonotype was counted many times. The genes are TRBV7-9 and TRBJ1-5; D gene uncertain. Trimming took off 7 bases at V and 1 base at J, with 11 bases between the two ends. Per germline, CDR1 SEHNR and CDR2 FQNEAQ (reference sequence). CDR3 length equals 14 residues. The CDR3 reads CASTSDTSNQPQHF. In DNA form, the CDR3 reads TGTGCCAGCACCTCAGACACGAGCAATCAGCCCCAGCATTTT.

This clonotype was observed a few times. The V gene is TRBV6-6, the J gene TRBJ1-5; TRBD1 aligns across 9 bases. V was pared by 5 bases and J by 5 bases, with 10 bases of the junction left unmatched. CDR3 length: 16 residues. Germline values: CDR1 MNHNY, CDR2 SVGAGI (reference sequence). CDR3 loop: CASSKPPGQGDQPQHF. The CDR3 DNA follows: TGTGCCAGCAGTAAGCCACCGGGACAGGGTGATCAGCCCCAGCATTTT.

This clonotype has a handful of counts. The chain has TRBV20-1 and TRBJ1-4; D uncertain. The CDR3 runs to 14 residues. Trimming left V 0 bases short and J 8 bases short, with 13 bases between. From germline, CDR1 is DFQATT and CDR2 SNEGSKA (reference sequence). CDR3 amino acids: CSARDGPMQEKLFF. The CDR3 nucleotides read TGCAGTGCTAGAGATGGGCCCATGCAAGAAAAACTGTTTTTT.

This clonotype occurred a few times. The chain couples TRBV29-1 to TRBJ2-1, with a weak D call TRBD2 (6 bases). Trimming removed 3 bases from V and 9 bases from J, with 9 bases in between. Germline CDR1 is SQVTM and CDR2 is ANQGSEA. This CDR3 comprises 11 residues. CDR3 residues: CSVDGSGEQFF. CDR3 nucleotides: TGCAGCGTTGACGGGAGCGGTGAGCAGTTCTTC.

This clonotype was seen only a few times. The chain is built from TRBV6-2 or TRBV6-3 and TRBJ2-5; the D gene is possibly TRBD2 (5 bases). The CDR3 runs to 13 residues. The germline gives CDR1 MNHEY, CDR2 SVGEGT. The germline V and J ends were trimmed by 4 bases and 4 bases, with 10 bases remaining between them. The CDR3 protein is CASSWIGVETQYF. The CDR3 DNA follows: TGTGCCAGCAGTTGGATCGGGGTAGAGACCCAGTACTTC.

This clonotype has a count of ten or more. V is TRBV4-2 and J is TRBJ2-7; the D call may be TRBD1 or TRBD2 (6 bases each). The germline V and J ends were trimmed by 3 bases and 0 bases, with 12 bases remaining between them. Germline lookup yields CDR1 LGHNA and CDR2 YNFKEQ. This CDR3 has 15 amino acids. The CDR3 sequence is CASSQGASDSYEQYF. The CDR3 DNA follows: TGTGCCAGCAGCCAGGGGGCTAGCGACTCCTACGAGCAGTACTTC.

This clonotype was counted a few times. The chain combines TRBV12-3 or TRBV12-4 with TRBJ1-1; D call uncertain. The CDR3 length is 14 residues. V lost 3 bases and J 0 bases, leaving 8 bases between the germline ends. The CDR3 DNA follows: TGTGCCAGCAGTTTGTGGAAGATGAACACTGAAGCTTTCTTT. It codes for CASSLWKMNTEAFF.

Only a few counts were recorded for this clonotype. V gene TRBV5-1 combines with J gene TRBJ1-2; D not resolved. V dropped 0 bases and J dropped 4 bases, with 22 bases sitting between them. The germline CDR1 and CDR2 sequences are SGHRS and YFSETQ. The CDR3 sequence is 18 residues long. For the CDR3, the DNA is TGCGCCAGCAGCTTGGATAGGTCCTCCGGCACGCCACTCTATGGCTACACCTTC. Amino acid sequence: CASSLDRSSGTPLYGYTF.

The V call is TRBV20-1, the J call TRBJ1-2; tentative D call: TRBD1 (5 bases). The CDR3 has 15 amino acids. Deletions cut 2 bases from V and 2 bases from J, with 15 bases between. Germline CDR1 DFQATT, CDR2 SNEGSKA (reference sequence). The CDR3 sequence is CSARPIDRFNYGYTF. Written as DNA, the CDR3 is TGCAGTGCTAGACCCATAGACAGATTCAACTATGGCTACACCTTC.

Many counts were recorded for this clonotype. J is TRBJ2-7 and V is TRBV9, with TRBD2 matching over 10 bases. After removal of 0 bases from V and 6 bases from J, the junction contained 6 bases not matched to a gene. This CDR3 spans 15 amino acids. CDR1 SGDLS and CDR2 YYNGEE come from the germline V gene. The CDR3 DNA sequence: TGTGCCAGCAGCGTAGGAGCGGGAGGGCCGGGCGAGCAGTACTTC. Residues: CASSVGAGGPGEQYF.

This clonotype occurred a few times. This chain joins TRBV13 and TRBJ1-5, with D possibly TRBD1 on 5 matching bases. Deletions cut 3 bases from V and 2 bases from J, with 8 bases between. Germline V CDR1 and CDR2: PRHDT, FYEKMQ (reference sequence). The CDR3 totals 14 residues. The CDR3 DNA reads TGTGCCAGCAGCTTGGGGGTCCGCAATCAGCCCCAGCATTTT. It is translated as CASSLGVRNQPQHF.